The clone carrying this T cell receptor (beta chain) was detected many times. The sample comes from a study of T cell repertoires in cytomegalovirus infection. Each CDR3 protein gets one entry after TCRdb re-called the reads with MiXCR. The sample gives 200,000 to 300,000 distinct CDR3 sequences, around 6.2% of which show up once; around 6.5% is in the top ten. Trimming shortened V by 6 bases and J by 3 bases, and 21 bases separated the two germline ends. Germline V CDR1 and CDR2: MNHEY, SVGEGT. The CDR3 is 17 amino acids. The V call is TRBV6-2 or TRBV6-3, the J call TRBJ1-5, with D maybe TRBD1 (6 bases). The receptor was isolated from a human donor in good health (CMV status not recorded). Some clones in this sample may be carry-over from other donors' samples. The sequenced sample was PBMCs. CDR3 sequence: CASRESLRGPDNQPQHF. CDR3 sequence (DNA): TGTGCCAGCAGGGAGAGTCTTCGGGGGCCTGACAATCAGCCCCAGCATTTT.